This T cell receptor (beta chain) is drawn from a study of blood T cells in healthy people across ages. Sample-barcoded 5' priming and a J-beta primer mix drove a second PCR of roughly 6 to 12 cycles. Via MiXCR, TCRdb re-called the 5' RACE reads, giving one row per CDR3 protein. The sample includes 1.5 million to 1.9 million distinct CDR3 sequences, about 42% seen only once; the top ten take 4%. Donors gave roughly 10 milliliters of peripheral blood apiece. The sequence was collected from a woman between 18 and 29 years old in good health. Sample: blood.

CDR3 protein: CASSYRTSGVNNEQFF. The CDR3 nucleotides are TGTGCCAGCAGCTACAGGACTAGCGGGGTGAACAATGAGCAGTTCTTC. V gene TRBV6-6 combines with J gene TRBJ2-1; TRBD2 matches 12 bases. This CDR3 region has 16 residues. The germline V gene has CDR1 MNHNY and CDR2 SVGAGI (reference sequence). Trimming cost V 6 bases and J 5 bases; bases outside gene matches: 8.